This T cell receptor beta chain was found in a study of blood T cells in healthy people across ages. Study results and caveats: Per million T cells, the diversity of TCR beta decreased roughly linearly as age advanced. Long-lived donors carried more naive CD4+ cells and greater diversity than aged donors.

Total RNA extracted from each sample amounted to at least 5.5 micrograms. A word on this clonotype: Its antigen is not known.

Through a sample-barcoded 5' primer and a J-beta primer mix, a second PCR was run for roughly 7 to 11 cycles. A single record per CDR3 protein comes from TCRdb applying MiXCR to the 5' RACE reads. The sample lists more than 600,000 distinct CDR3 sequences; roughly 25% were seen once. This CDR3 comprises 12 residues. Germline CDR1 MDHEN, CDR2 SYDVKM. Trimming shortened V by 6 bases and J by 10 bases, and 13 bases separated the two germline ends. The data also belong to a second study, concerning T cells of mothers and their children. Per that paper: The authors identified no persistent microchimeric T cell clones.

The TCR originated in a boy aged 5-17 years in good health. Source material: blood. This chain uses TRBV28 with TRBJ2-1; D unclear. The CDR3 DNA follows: TGTGCCAGCAGGCAGGCCGGGTGGGAGCAGTTCTTC. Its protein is CASRQAGWEQFF.